Sequencing of this TCR beta chain was carried out in a study of cytomegalovirus exposure and HLA in healthy donors. On this clone: Its specificity is not known.

General observations from the study: Roughly even sequencing depth across donors was the assumption behind the presence/absence analyses. A later analysis showed HLA-associated TCR beta chains outstripping equally common others in clonal expansion. Some V segments, TRBV6-2 and TRBV6-3 among them, were indistinguishable and were therefore excluded. A missense DCLRE1C variant was associated with V- and J-gene trimming of TCR beta chains in a later analysis, and an independent cohort replicated the association.

Researchers ran the PCR with 60 Vbeta and 13 Jbeta primers. The table came from immunoSEQ multiplex PCR; TCRdb's copy has only in-frame clones and leaves some out. The sample gives some 130,000 clones, 70% to 75% of which show up once; roughly 3.1% is in the top ten. V was clipped by 6 bases and J by 9 bases; unmatched bases: 13. This CDR3 contains 15 residues. Per the germline V gene, CDR1 is MNHNY and CDR2 is SVGAGI (reference sequence). The sequencing sample was made of PBMCs. The chain has TRBV6-6 and TRBJ2-5, with 10 nucleotides matching TRBD1. The source is a man under 40 in good health and CMV-seronegative. The CDR3 bases are TGTGCCAGCAGCTTCCGGGACAGGGGAGGTTCGGCCCAGTACTTC. Protein: CASSFRDRGGSAQYF.